This T cell receptor beta chain was identified in a study of T cells in Graves' hyperthyroidism and ophthalmopathy (dated by TCRdb to the late 2010s). About the study as a whole: Peripheral blood was collected at initial diagnosis, before any treatment. After sampling, hyperthyroidism patients received methimazole starting at 30 mg daily, and ophthalmopathy patients received high-dose intravenous methylprednisolone. In addition, the study compared T-cell repertoires in thyroid tissue and in blood from about 6 Graves' hyperthyroidism patients. The 95 to 100 discovery patients were randomly divided into training and test sets at a 7:3 ratio. Prospective prediction of ophthalmopathy was tested in an independent validation cohort consisting of roughly 19 hyperthyroidism patients and around 16 patients who later progressed to ophthalmopathy. The paper reports TCR Vbeta CDR3 sequencing of approximately 130 peripheral blood samples: around 45 ophthalmopathy, some 80 hyperthyroidism and roughly 17 progressor patients. To identify distinguishing TCR V-J signatures, a discovery cohort of about a hundred patients was used, comprising 40 to 45 with Graves' ophthalmopathy and some 57 with stable Graves' hyperthyroidism.

This clonotype was seen many times. Its antigen is unknown. No quality values exist for individual bases; no much larger clone is one base distant. Amplification of TCR beta CDR3 regions was carried out from RNA transcripts. The first round of RT-PCR for the TCR CDR3 was performed with the HTBI primer set and the Qiagen OneStep RT-PCR kit. A second multiplex PCR round built the libraries, followed by size selection and purification. Sequencing of the libraries was done on an Illumina HiSeq2000 using paired-end 100 bp reads. Turning to the authors' computational methods: SOAPnuke was used to process the raw data, removing reads that contained adapters or uncalled bases, had a mean Phred below 15, or lacked an exact match to the constant primer or identifier. COPE v1.2.5 was used to merge high-quality paired reads, and clonotypes were defined as unique nucleotide sequences. MiTCR v1.1 was used to align clonotypes to the IMGT TRBV, TRBD and TRBJ reference segments. The analysis was restricted to V-J combinations with a frequency above 0.0001, which together covered just over 98% of the repertoires. The TCS score was defined as the ratio of F50 (clonal expansion) to E x V (chaos), calculated using BLOSUM62-based TCRdist between CDR3 peptides within each V-J. Welch's t-statistics and random forest reduced fewer than 550 V-J features to 10 to 15, which were used in a naive Bayes classifier (R e1071). TCRdb redid the processing of the public reads, applying fastp at Q25 and MiXCR, and retained in-frame beta chains. Each entry is one CDR3 protein sequence, shown with its most common DNA and genes. The V and J calls follow TCRdb's processing rather than the paper's. This sample is represented by over 650,000 distinct CDR3 sequences; around 15% of them were singletons. The ten top clones hold roughly 8% of the sample.

The full study reports these points: Sample size was not statistically predetermined, and investigators were not blinded to group allocation. In validation, the model predicted progression to ophthalmopathy with just under 71% sensitivity and about 73% specificity, a median of about 6 months before onset. A model built on a 13 V-J signature distinguished ophthalmopathy from stable hyperthyroidism, reaching around 88% sensitivity and around 82% specificity in cross-validation and 80%/75% in testing. Most expanded thyroid clonotypes (frequency above 0.001) were also found in blood, which suggests that blood repertoires may mirror thyroid immune responses.

Stable Graves' hyperthyroidism was defined as no progression to ophthalmopathy during 18 months of follow-up. Hyperthyroidism patients were newly diagnosed, had a disease duration of under 2 months, and were aged 18 to 65 years. The study excluded patients with uncontrolled infections, other autoimmune diseases, pregnancy or lactation. Clinical symptoms, serum thyroxine and TRAb, thyroid ultrasound, and orbital computed tomography formed the basis for the diagnoses. PBMCs were isolated from 10 ml of fresh peripheral blood by Ficoll-Paque density gradient centrifugation. Total RNA was extracted using Trizol reagent, and RNA quality was assessed on an Agilent 2100 Bioanalyzer. In the germline V gene (reference sequence), CDR1 corresponds to LNHNV and CDR2 to YYDKDF. V and J lose 0 bases and 0 bases, and a span of 6 bases separates them. Measured from the cysteine to the phenylalanine, the CDR3 is 15 residues long. Only the CDR3 DNA stays, 45 bases, in frame from base 1.

The sequenced sample was blood. The receptor was derived from a man between 18 and 29 years old with Graves' hyperthyroidism. The chain joins TRBV15 to TRBJ1-3, with the identity of the D gene unclear. The CDR3 reads CATSRDRSSGNTIYF. DNA sequence: TGTGCCACCAGCAGAGACAGAAGCTCTGGAAACACCATATATTTT.